This T cell receptor beta chain was retrieved from a study of blood T cell repertoires in COVID-19. Seattle-derived patients entered the study during active infection and were followed longitudinally. As handled by the study authors: Reference gene primers were amplified, and this amplification served to estimate nucleated cell counts. Sequenced by immunoSEQ multiplex PCR; TCRdb stores in-frame clones only, minus some. V and J calls and clone size follow that table, whereas D and trimming were derived from the DNA. The sample consists of over 250,000 clones, about 90% of them appearing once. The TCR was taken from a woman in her sixties or seventies with COVID-19, enrolled during active disease. The sequenced sample was peripheral blood.

In DNA form, the CDR3 reads TGTGCCAGCAGCGCTCAAGCAGGGCACTCTGGAAACACCATATATTTT. This translates into CASSAQAGHSGNTIYF. The chain uses TRBV5-4 and TRBJ1-3; the D gene is possibly TRBD1 (5 bases). Germline V gives CDR1 SGHNT, CDR2 YYREEE (reference sequence). The CDR3 loop spans 16 amino acids. V lost 4 bases and J lost 0, with 14 bases in between.